This TCR beta chain is drawn from a study of T cell responses to AZD1222 COVID-19 vaccine. Germline V CDR1 and CDR2: SNHLY, FYNNEI. CDR3 length: 15 amino acids. The V end was cut by 9 bases, the J end by 1 base, with 19 bases between. Libraries were prepared by immunoSEQ multiplex PCR; TCRdb keeps only in-frame clonotypes and omits some of them. The sample records approximately 160,000 clones, about 92% being singletons. This clone was seen once. Its antigen is not known. Findings of the study overall: Reportedly, close to half of spike-specific TCRs are directed against unmutated variant regions. Spike-wide vaccine-associated CD4 TCRs dominated at 160-218 and 743-854. Mostly white British, mostly female donors; authors suggested clonal diversity may be underestimated.

The sample was peripheral blood, taken on day 0 of AZD1222 vaccination. This sequence joins TRBV2 and TRBJ2-7; no clear D gene. The TCR was taken from an adult in good health. DNA for the CDR3: TGTGCCAGGACTGCGTGGAAGGGCACGTCCTACGAGCAGTACTTC. This encodes CARTAWKGTSYEQYF.